This TCR beta chain was documented in a study of blood T cell repertoires in COVID-19. Looked up from germline, CDR1 is SNHLY and CDR2 is FYNNEI. V shed 2 bases and J shed 12 bases, with 11 bases lying between them. This CDR3 has 12 residues. Original data processing: Estimates of nucleated cell counts were drawn from the amplification of reference gene primers. Libraries were prepared by immunoSEQ multiplex PCR; TCRdb keeps only in-frame clonotypes and omits some of them. That table is the source of V, J and clone size, and D and trimming were worked out from the DNA. The sample yields 200,000 to 250,000 clones, 84% seen once.

V gene TRBV2 combines with J gene TRBJ2-1; possibly TRBD2 for D (6 bases). The sequence came from a woman between 40 and 55 years old who had recovered from COVID-19. Sequencing was carried out using PBMCs or T cells enriched from blood (not recorded which). CDR3 bases: TGTGCCAGCAGTGAAACCCGGAGGGCGCAGTTCTTC. Its protein is CASSETRRAQFF.